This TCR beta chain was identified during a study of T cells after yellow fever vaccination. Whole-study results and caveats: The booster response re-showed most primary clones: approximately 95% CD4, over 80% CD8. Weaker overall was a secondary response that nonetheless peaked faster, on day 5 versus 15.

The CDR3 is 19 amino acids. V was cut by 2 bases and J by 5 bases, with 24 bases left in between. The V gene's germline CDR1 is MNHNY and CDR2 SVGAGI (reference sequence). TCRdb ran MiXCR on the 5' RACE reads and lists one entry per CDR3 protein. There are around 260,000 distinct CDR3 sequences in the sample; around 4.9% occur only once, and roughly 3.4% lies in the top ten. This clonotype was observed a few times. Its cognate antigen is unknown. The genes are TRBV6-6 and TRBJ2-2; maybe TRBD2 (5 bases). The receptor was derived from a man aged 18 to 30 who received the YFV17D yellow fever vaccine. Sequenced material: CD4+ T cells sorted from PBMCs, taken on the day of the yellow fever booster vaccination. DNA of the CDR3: TGTGCCAGCAGTTACACCCCTGGACGGAGGAACATTATTACCGGGGAGCTGTTTTTT. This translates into CASSYTPGRRNIITGELFF.